The clone carrying this T cell receptor beta chain was seen a handful of times. The antigen is not known. A far larger clone is just one base off, so this is likely a read error. The same CDR3 is also encoded by other DNA sequences in this sample. Germline V lookup: CDR1 LGHNA, CDR2 YNFKEQ. CDR3 length: 16 residues. Recent acute infections and vaccinations were absent in the healthy HIV-negative adult donors. Original methodology: Because ImmunoSEQ provided only junction sequences with no quality scores, the filtering differed. Measured with immunoSEQ multiplex PCR; TCRdb has only the in-frame clones, and not every one. The V and J calls and clone size are taken from that table; D and trimming were inferred from the DNA. The sample includes some 450,000 clones, more than 70% of them seen just once. This sample stems from a study of shared clonotypes between healthy human individuals. Study results and caveats: Sharing of clonotypes among donors was expected to vary with sequencing depth.

Sequencing was carried out using PBMCs. This chain uses TRBV4-2 with TRBJ2-3; 11 positions match TRBD2. This sequence was found in a woman between 35 and 50 years old in good health. Some clones in this sample may be carry-over from other donors' samples. The CDR3 DNA is TGTGCCAGCAGCGCCCGTCTAGCGGGAGGAGGAGATACGCAATATTTT. Encoded protein: CASSARLAGGGDTQYF.